The rows below give T cell receptor beta chains drawn from one sample of a study of PD-L1 blockade in urothelial cancer. The data were produced by immunoSEQ multiplex PCR, yet TCRdb's version contains in-frame clones alone and is incomplete. The sample holds 70,000 to 95,000 clones, over 80% seen once. The sample was PBMCs, taken around atezolizumab (anti-PD-L1) treatment. The receptor set was obtained from a man in his sixties with urothelial cancer. Both conserved end residues are part of each CDR3. The D gene is left open where the match is weak. Clone size is stated in some rows and not others, as once, few, many or a class when expanded.

J gene: TRBJ2-1; V gene: TRBV9; D gene: TRBD2; clone size: NA; CDR3 DNA: TGTGCCAGCAGCGGGACTAGCGGAACCCTTACCTACAATGAGCAGTTCTTC; CDR3 protein: CASSGTSGTLTYNEQFF
J gene: TRBJ2-3; V gene: TRBV7-9; D gene: NA; clone size: NA; CDR3 DNA: TGTGCCAGCAGCCAAACAGATACGCAGTATTTT; CDR3 protein: CASSQTDTQYF
J gene: TRBJ2-1; V gene: TRBV4-2; D gene: TRBD2; clone size: NA; CDR3 DNA: TGTGCCAGCAGCCAAGAAACTAGCGGGAGGTCTAATGAGCAGTTCTTC; CDR3 protein: CASSQETSGRSNEQFF
J gene: TRBJ2-3; V gene: TRBV28; D gene: TRBD1; clone size: NA; CDR3 DNA: TGTGCCAGCAGCCCAGGACAGGGCTTTGCAGATACGCAGTATTTT; CDR3 protein: CASSPGQGFADTQYF
J gene: TRBJ1-5; V gene: TRBV4-1; D gene: NA; clone size: few; CDR3 DNA: TGCGCCAGCAGCCAAAATCCTGCGGCAGGGATAGAGGTGCCCCAGCATTTT; CDR3 protein: CASSQNPAAGIEVPQHF
J gene: TRBJ2-2; V gene: TRBV10-3; D gene: TRBD1; clone size: NA; CDR3 DNA: TGTGCCATCAGGCGACAGGGCGACAACACCGGGGAGCTGTTTTTT; CDR3 protein: CAIRRQGDNTGELFF
J gene: TRBJ2-7; V gene: TRBV14; D gene: TRBD1; clone size: NA; CDR3 DNA: TGTGCCAGCAGCCAAGGAGCCAGGGGGCGCGAGCAGTACTTC; CDR3 protein: CASSQGARGREQYF
J gene: TRBJ2-3; V gene: TRBV7-3; D gene: NA; clone size: NA; CDR3 DNA: TGTGCCAGCAGCTTAGCTCGGGGTAATTTTCGGGATACGCAGTATTTT; CDR3 protein: CASSLARGNFRDTQYF
J gene: TRBJ2-1; V gene: TRBV30; D gene: NA; clone size: once; CDR3 DNA: TGTGCCTGGAGTGTAGGTGAGGGCTACACCATCATCTTC; CDR3 protein: CAWSVGEGYTIIF
J gene: TRBJ1-2; V gene: TRBV5-1; D gene: TRBD1; clone size: few; CDR3 DNA: TGCGCCAGCAAACTCCTAGGACAGGAACAAAGCTATGGCTACACCTTC; CDR3 protein: CASKLLGQEQSYGYTF
J gene: TRBJ1-2; V gene: TRBV29-1; D gene: TRBD1; clone size: NA; CDR3 DNA: TGCAGCGGGAAACAGGGGAACTATGGCTACACCTTC; CDR3 protein: CSGKQGNYGYTF
J gene: TRBJ1-2; V gene: TRBV2; D gene: NA; clone size: NA; CDR3 DNA: TGTGCCAGCAGTGAAAGGGGACACGTGTATGGCTACACCTTC; CDR3 protein: CASSERGHVYGYTF
J gene: TRBJ1-4; V gene: TRBV12-5; D gene: TRBD1; clone size: NA; CDR3 DNA: TGTGCTAGCGGGACAGATAATGAAAAACTGTTTTTT; CDR3 protein: CASGTDNEKLFF
J gene: TRBJ2-7; V gene: TRBV28; D gene: TRBD1; clone size: once; CDR3 DNA: TGTGCCAGCTGGGGACAGGGCTACGAGCAGTACTTC; CDR3 protein: CASWGQGYEQYF
J gene: TRBJ2-7; V gene: TRBV19; D gene: TRBD1; clone size: NA; CDR3 DNA: TGTGCCAGTAGTATTTTGGGACAGGGGGCCAACGAGCAGTACTTC; CDR3 protein: CASSILGQGANEQYF
J gene: TRBJ2-7; V gene: TRBV6-5; D gene: NA; clone size: NA; CDR3 DNA: TGTGCCAGCAGAACACAGGTGGACGAGCAGTACTTC; CDR3 protein: CASRTQVDEQYF